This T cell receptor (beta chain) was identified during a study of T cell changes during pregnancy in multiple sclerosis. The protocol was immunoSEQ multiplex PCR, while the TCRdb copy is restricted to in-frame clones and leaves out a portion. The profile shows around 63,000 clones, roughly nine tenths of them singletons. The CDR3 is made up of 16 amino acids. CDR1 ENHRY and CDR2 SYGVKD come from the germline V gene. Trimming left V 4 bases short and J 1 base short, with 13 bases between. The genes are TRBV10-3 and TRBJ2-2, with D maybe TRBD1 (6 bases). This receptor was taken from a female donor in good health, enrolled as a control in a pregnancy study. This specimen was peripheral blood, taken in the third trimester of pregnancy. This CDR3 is CAISVAKGENTGELFF. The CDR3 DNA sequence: TGTGCCATCAGTGTTGCAAAGGGGGAGAACACCGGGGAGCTGTTTTTT.